The clone carrying this TCR beta chain was recorded once. Its antigen is undetermined. This PCR relied on a set of 60 Vbeta primers and 13 Jbeta primers. Produced via immunoSEQ multiplex PCR; TCRdb's table is partial and in-frame only. The table shows around 150,000 clones, with 75% occurring only once. CDR3 size: 16 residues. V shed 4 bases, J shed 4 bases, and the junction held 8 bases outside the gene matches. Germline CDR1 reads SGHVS; CDR2 reads FQNEAQ. This sample is part of a study of cytomegalovirus exposure and HLA in healthy donors. Study-wide results and caveats: Within the data, a cluster of highly shared sequence variants was likely a sequencing artifact. In a later analysis, CMV-associated beta chains were mostly HLA-associated, it appeared. TRBV6-2, TRBV6-3 and some other V segments were excluded as indistinguishable. The CMV antigen specificity of a few CMV-associated chains was confirmed through in vitro analysis.

The sample comprised PBMCs. V is TRBV7-8 and J is TRBJ2-3, with 10 nucleotides matching TRBD2. The sequence was obtained from a man aged 18-30 years in good health and CMV-seronegative. CDR3 loop: CASSSLAGLAPDTQYF. The CDR3 nucleotides are TGTGCCAGCAGCTCCCTCGCGGGACTAGCGCCAGATACGCAGTATTTT.